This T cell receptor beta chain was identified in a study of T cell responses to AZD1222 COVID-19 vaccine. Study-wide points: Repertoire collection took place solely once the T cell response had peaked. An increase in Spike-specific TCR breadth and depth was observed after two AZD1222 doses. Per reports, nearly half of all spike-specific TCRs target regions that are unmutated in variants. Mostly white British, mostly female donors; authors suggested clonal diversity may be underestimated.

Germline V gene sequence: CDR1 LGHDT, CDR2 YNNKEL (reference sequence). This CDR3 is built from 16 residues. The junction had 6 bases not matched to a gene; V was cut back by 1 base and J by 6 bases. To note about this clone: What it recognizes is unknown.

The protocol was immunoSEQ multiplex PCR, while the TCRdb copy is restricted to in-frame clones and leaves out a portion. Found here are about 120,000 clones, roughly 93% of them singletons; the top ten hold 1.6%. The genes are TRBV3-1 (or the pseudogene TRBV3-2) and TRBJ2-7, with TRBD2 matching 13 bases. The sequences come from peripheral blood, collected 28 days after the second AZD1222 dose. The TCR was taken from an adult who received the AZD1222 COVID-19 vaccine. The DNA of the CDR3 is TGTGCCAGCAGCCAAGTCCTACTAGCGGGAGGGGGCGAGCAGTACTTC. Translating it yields CASSQVLLAGGGEQYF.